One and the same sample provided the 20 T cell receptor beta chains below, sequenced in a study of cytomegalovirus exposure and HLA in healthy donors. The study ran its PCR with 60 Vbeta and 13 Jbeta primers. Produced via immunoSEQ multiplex PCR; TCRdb's table is partial and in-frame only. Here the sample spans fewer than 150,000 clones, 73% being singletons. The sequencing input was PBMCs. The source of these receptors is a human donor in good health.

The rearrangement joins TRBV2 to TRBJ2-1; 8 bases are shared with TRBD2. CDR3 length: 16 amino acids. Germline-derived CDR1 and CDR2 are SNHLY and FYNNEI. V was clipped by 6 bases and J by 10 bases; unmatched bases: 17. The CDR3 DNA sequence: TGTGCCAGCAGCCTTAGGCCCCCTACTAGCGGATGGGAGCAGTTCTTC. It specifies CASSLRPPTSGWEQFF.

The chain recombines TRBV5-5 with TRBJ2-7; D remains ambiguous. Germline CDR1 SGHKS, CDR2 YYEKEE (reference sequence). The CDR3 extends over 13 amino acids. The V and J ends lost 2 bases and 5 bases respectively, with 11 bases between them. The CDR3 DNA follows: TGTGCCAGCAGCTTAGGAAATCGGGACGAGCAGTACTTC. It is translated as CASSLGNRDEQYF.

In nucleotides, the CDR3 is TGCGCCAGCAGCCAAGAAACTAGCGGGAGTCCTTATACGCAGTATTTT. Translation gives CASSQETSGSPYTQYF. This rearrangement joins TRBV4-1 to TRBJ2-3; 11 positions match TRBD2. Germline-derived CDR1 and CDR2 are MGHRA and YSYEKL. The V segment lost 0 bases and the J segment 7 bases; nucleotides outside the gene matches: 6. The CDR3 runs to 16 residues.

The chain links TRBV7-6 to TRBJ1-5; no definite D call. The ends were cut back, 3 bases at V and 1 base at J, with 10 bases in the middle. Per the germline V gene, CDR1 is SGHVS and CDR2 is FNYEAQ. The CDR3 is 15 amino acids. In DNA form, the CDR3 reads TGTGCCAGCAGCTTGGGAGGGTACAGCAATCAGCCCCAGCATTTT. Protein: CASSLGGYSNQPQHF.

The CDR3 protein is CASSDPGEGSPLHF. The CDR3 coding sequence is TGTGCCAGCAGCGATCCAGGGGAAGGCTCACCCCTCCACTTT. This sequence joins TRBV2 and TRBJ1-6, with D perhaps TRBD1 (6 bases). CDR1 is SNHLY, CDR2 FYNNEI, per germline. V was pared by 6 bases and J by 10 bases, with 16 bases between. This CDR3 contains 14 residues.

About this clone: At the DNA level, this CDR3 is encoded by other sequences in the same sample as well. V usage is TRBV4-1 and J usage is TRBJ1-1, with D possibly TRBD1 on 6 matching bases. The V and J ends lost 3 bases and 1 base respectively, with 6 bases between them. CDR3 length equals 13 residues. Looked up from germline, CDR1 is MGHRA and CDR2 is YSYEKL. CDR3 loop: CASSQGQNTEAFF. For the CDR3, the DNA is TGCGCCAGCAGCCAGGGACAGAACACTGAAGCTTTCTTT.

The chain couples TRBV9 to TRBJ1-5; D perhaps matches TRBD1 (6 bases). The CDR3 covers 16 residues. Between the trimmed V and J ends, which lost 1 base and 7 bases, there was a span of 18 bases. Germline CDR1 and CDR2: SGDLS and YYNGEE. The CDR3 coding sequence is TGTGCCAGCAGCGTAAGGGACAAGCCAGCGGGGCAGCCCCAGCATTTT. It encodes CASSVRDKPAGQPQHF.

This chain links TRBV6-5 with TRBJ1-2; D perhaps matches TRBD1 (5 bases). The CDR3 length is 13 residues. Trimming shortened V by 6 bases and J by 2 bases, and 10 bases separated the two germline ends. Germline V gives CDR1 MNHEY, CDR2 SVGAGI. The CDR3 sequence is CASSETENYGYTF. The CDR3 region has the DNA TGTGCCAGCAGCGAGACAGAAAACTATGGCTACACCTTC.

This clone showed up just once. The V call is TRBV5-4, the J call TRBJ2-5, with 13 bases fitting TRBD2. CDR3 size: 15 residues. Germline CDR1 SGHNT, CDR2 YYREEE (reference sequence). V lost 3 bases, J lost 5 bases, and 4 bases stayed unmatched. CDR3: CASSSTSGGMETQYF. The DNA for the CDR3 is TGTGCCAGCAGCTCGACTAGCGGGGGGATGGAGACCCAGTACTTC.

The CDR3 DNA reads as TGTGCCAGCTCACCATTACAGACTAGCGGGAGCTACGAGCAGTACTTC. Protein: CASSPLQTSGSYEQYF. This rearrangement joins TRBV18 to TRBJ2-7, with 12 bases identical to TRBD2. The J segment lost 3 bases and the V segment lost 2 bases, leaving 5 bases of the junction unmatched. Germline V gene lookup returns CDR1 KGHSH and CDR2 LQKENI. This CDR3 has 16 residues.

The rearrangement joins TRBV6-1 to TRBJ2-5; TRBD1 matches 7 bases. The J call may not be correct, given that the DNA end is closer to TRBJ2-7. The CDR3 sequence is 13 residues long. Germline V gives CDR1 MNHNS, CDR2 SASEGT. Written as DNA, the CDR3 is TGTGCCAGCAGTGGACAGGGACGTCGCGAGCAGTACTTC. This codes for CASSGQGRREQYF.

This rearrangement joins TRBV7-9 to TRBJ2-1; no firm D call. There are 12 residues in the CDR3. CDR1 and CDR2 from the germline V gene are SEHNR and FQNEAQ (reference sequence). Trimming stripped 1 base from V and 12 bases from J, with 10 bases between. In DNA, the CDR3 is TGTGCCAGCAGCTTAGGAGCTAGTGGGCAGTTCTTC. It yields the protein CASSLGASGQFF.

The J gene is TRBJ2-7, the V gene TRBV27; the match to TRBD2 covers 8 bases. This CDR3 has 14 amino acids. The germline V gene encodes CDR1 MNHEY and CDR2 SMNVEV (reference sequence). J was trimmed by 6 bases and V by 4 bases; bases with no gene match: 8. This CDR3 reads CASSSAGVGREQYF. The DNA of the CDR3 is TGTGCCAGCAGTTCAGCGGGAGTGGGGCGCGAGCAGTACTTC.

This clone was recorded a few times. V is TRBV5-4 and J is TRBJ1-1; D possibly corresponds to TRBD1 (5 bases). V was trimmed by 4 bases and J by 0 bases, leaving 13 bases between them. The CDR3 consists of 15 residues. Germline assignment: CDR1 SGHNT and CDR2 YYREEE (reference sequence). The CDR3 nucleotides are TGTGCCAGCAGCCCAAGACAGTCTATGAACACTGAAGCTTTCTTT. Residues: CASSPRQSMNTEAFF.

The rearrangement uses TRBV5-5 and TRBJ2-2; 9 nucleotides align to TRBD1. The CDR3 spans 15 residues. Germline CDR1 and CDR2: SGHKS and YYEKEE (reference sequence). V dropped 3 bases and J dropped 6; count of bases not matched to a gene: 6. The DNA for the CDR3 is TGTGCCAGCAGCTCCGACAGGGGGATAGCCGGGGAGCTGTTTTTT. Its translation is CASSSDRGIAGELFF.

The gene calls are TRBV7-8 and TRBJ1-2; 10 positions match TRBD1. J lost 4 bases, V lost 5 bases, and 7 bases had no gene match. This CDR3 spans 15 amino acids. Germline CDR1 reads SGHVS; CDR2 reads FQNEAQ. CDR3 DNA sequence: TGTGCCAGCAGCCCCGGGACAGGGGTGGGCTATGGCTACACCTTC. This translates into CASSPGTGVGYGYTF.

J is TRBJ2-3 and V is TRBV19, with 8 bases aligning to TRBD2. The CDR3 is 14 amino acids. Germline values: CDR1 LNHDA, CDR2 SQIVND (reference sequence). The J segment lost 6 bases and the V segment lost 6 bases, leaving 8 bases of the junction unmatched. The CDR3 sequence is CASRGRAGVDTQYF. CDR3 coding DNA: TGTGCCAGTAGAGGGCGAGCGGGAGTGGATACGCAGTATTTT.

CDR3 loop: CASSEALLQGDYGYTF. CDR3 bases: TGTGCCAGCAGTGAAGCGCTTCTACAGGGGGACTATGGCTACACCTTC. V is TRBV6-1 and J is TRBJ1-2, with 8 bases matching TRBD1. This CDR3 spans 16 amino acids. CDR1 and CDR2 from the germline V gene are MNHNS and SASEGT. With 0 bases clipped from V and 3 bases from J, the junction kept 6 bases outside the gene matches.

The J gene is TRBJ2-3, the V gene TRBV27, with D maybe TRBD1 (6 bases). V was trimmed by 3 bases and J by 0 bases, leaving 10 bases between them. Per germline, CDR1 MNHEY and CDR2 SMNVEV (reference sequence). This CDR3 has 15 amino acids. In nucleotides, the CDR3 is TGTGCCAGCAGTTTGAGGGACATTAGCACAGATACGCAGTATTTT. This encodes CASSLRDISTDTQYF.

This chain links TRBV5-1 with TRBJ2-3; tentatively, D is TRBD2 (6 bases). Germline CDR1 is SGHRS and CDR2 is YFSETQ. The CDR3 runs to 16 residues. Trimming took 4 bases from V and 2 from J, leaving 17 bases between them. The CDR3 DNA reads TGCGCCAGCAGCCAGAGGGAGGCCGGGCTCACAGATACGCAGTATTTT. Translating it yields CASSQREAGLTDTQYF.